This is a list of T cell receptor beta chains from one sample in a study of metastatic and nonmetastatic thyroid tumors. TCRdb re-analyzed the PCR reads through MiXCR. The sample holds 11,000 to 15,000 clones; approximately 31% are singletons and the top ten take roughly 19%. Sequencing was performed on tumor tissue. The source is a female donor with papillary thyroid cancer or a benign thyroid nodule (not recorded which). Some clones in this sample may be carry-over from other donors' samples. CDR3s include the opening cysteine and the closing phenylalanine or tryptophan. The D gene is left open where the match is weak. Not every row has a clone size; where given, it reads once, few, many or a size class.

clone_size j_call d_call v_call cdr3_aa cdr3_nt
few TRBJ1-6 TRBD1 TRBV28 CASSYSRDRVLSPLHF TGTGCCAGCAGCTATTCCCGGGACAGGGTACTCTCACCCCTCCACTTT
. TRBJ1-4 TRBD1 TRBV7-9 CASSPQGGGEKLFF TGTGCCAGCAGCCCGCAGGGGGGGGGTGAAAAACTGTTTTTT
many TRBJ1-6 . TRBV6-4 CASSESGYSPLHF TGTGCCAGCAGTGAAAGTGGATATTCACCCCTCCACTTT
many TRBJ2-5 . TRBV7-9 CASSSSARRETQYF TGTGCCAGCAGCTCCTCCGCGAGGCGAGAGACCCAGTACTTC
. TRBJ1-1 . TRBV11-2 CASSKQGNTEAFF TGTGCCAGCAGTAAACAGGGAAACACTGAAGCTTTCTTT
. TRBJ2-7 TRBD2 TRBV2 CASSPTSGVSYEQYF TGTGCCAGCAGTCCGACTAGCGGGGTTTCCTACGAGCAGTACTTC
. TRBJ2-1 TRBD2 TRBV12-3/TRBV12-4 CASSWGLAGGAEQFF TGTGCCAGCAGCTGGGGACTAGCGGGAGGGGCTGAGCAGTTCTTC
medium-sized TRBJ2-6 . TRBV10-3 CAIRPPADSGANVLTF TGTGCCATCAGACCTCCCGCGGACTCTGGGGCCAACGTCCTGACTTTC
many TRBJ1-4 . TRBV6-1 CASREVGGVEKLFF TGTGCCAGCAGGGAGGTGGGGGGTGTTGAAAAACTGTTTTTT
few TRBJ2-7 . TRBV6-1 CASRPAWGSYYEQYF TGTGCCAGCAGGCCCGCTTGGGGGAGTTACTACGAGCAGTACTTC
many TRBJ2-3 . TRBV7-2 CASSLSGADTQYF TGTGCCAGCAGCTTATCCGGGGCAGATACGCAGTATTTT
many TRBJ2-5 . TRBV9 CASSVGLGTPPYF .
few TRBJ2-5 . TRBV28 CASSFTMGNETQYF TGTGCCAGCAGTTTCACCATGGGCAATGAGACCCAGTACTTC
. TRBJ1-3 . TRBV20-1 CSAQTGISGNTIYF TGCAGTGCACAGACAGGTATCTCTGGAAACACCATATATTTT
many TRBJ2-3 TRBD2 TRBV3-1 CASSQDLGLAVTQYF TGTGCCAGCAGCCAAGATCTAGGACTAGCGGTTACGCAGTATTTT
medium-sized TRBJ1-2 TRBD1 TRBV28 CANNRDSKYGYTF TGTGCCAACAACCGGGACAGCAAATATGGCTACACCTTC
. TRBJ1-3 . TRBV7-6 CASSLSGGADSGNTIYF TGTGCCAGCAGCTTAAGCGGGGGGGCCGACTCTGGAAACACCATATATTTT
. TRBJ2-7 . TRBV5-1 CASSLVGQPGEQYF TGCGCCAGCAGCTTGGTAGGTCAGCCTGGCGAGCAGTACTTC
. TRBJ2-3 . TRBV30 CAWSRLGGTDTQYF TGTGCCTGGAGTCGGCTAGGAGGGACAGATACGCAGTATTTT
once TRBJ1-2 TRBD1 TRBV11-2 CASSPGTVQDYGYTF TGTGCCAGCAGCCCAGGGACAGTACAAGACTATGGCTACACCTTC
. TRBJ1-1 TRBD1 TRBV20-1 CSVPDRLRSEAFF TGCAGTGTTCCGGACAGGCTAAGGTCTGAAGCTTTCTTT
few TRBJ1-4 TRBD1 TRBV6-2/TRBV6-3 CASSYRWDSNEKLFF TGTGCCAGCAGTTACCGATGGGACAGTAATGAAAAACTGTTTTTT
many TRBJ1-5 . TRBV28 CASSLWNSNQPQHF TGTGCCAGCAGTTTATGGAATAGCAATCAGCCCCAGCATTTT
few TRBJ1-2 . TRBV6-2/TRBV6-3 CASSYWQNYGYTF TGTGCCAGCAGTTACTGGCAGAACTATGGCTACACCTTC
many TRBJ2-1 TRBD1 TRBV27 CASSLALGTGRFF TGTGCCAGCAGTTTGGCCCTAGGGACAGGCCGGTTCTTC
. TRBJ2-3 TRBD2 TRBV7-1 CASSSSHWTSGSKGDTQYF TGTGCCAGCAGCTCCTCTCACTGGACTAGCGGGAGTAAGGGAGATACGCAGTATTTT
. TRBJ2-7 . TRBV6-5 CAISYSMGTGTLSEQYF TGTGCCATCAGTTACTCGATGGGTACAGGGACTCTCAGCGAGCAGTACTTC
. TRBJ2-7 . TRBV12-3/TRBV12-4 CASSSEGNEQYF TGTGCCAGCAGTTCTGAGGGGAACGAGCAGTACTTC
. TRBJ2-1 TRBD1 TRBV11-2 CASSLGTGDINEQFF TGTGCCAGCAGCTTAGGGACAGGGGATATCAATGAGCAGTTCTTC
. TRBJ2-7 TRBD1 TRBV30 CAWGQGGEQYF TGTGCCTGGGGACAGGGTGGCGAGCAGTACTTC
. TRBJ2-7 . TRBV5-1 CASSLAWGREQYF TGCGCCAGCAGCTTGGCATGGGGGCGTGAGCAGTACTTC
. TRBJ2-1 . TRBV20-1 CSARAAVYNEQFF TGCAGTGCTAGAGCGGCAGTTTACAATGAGCAGTTCTTC
medium-sized TRBJ1-3 . TRBV7-2 CASSIPGAGNTIYF TGTGCCAGCAGCATCCCCGGCGCTGGAAACACCATATATTTT
few TRBJ1-2 . TRBV29-1 CSVRESGDTF TGCAGCGTTAGAGAGTCGGGGGACACCTTC
many TRBJ2-1 . TRBV5-6 CASTFGTGISYNEQFF TGTGCCAGCACTTTCGGAACAGGGATCTCCTACAATGAGCAGTTCTTC
many TRBJ1-2 TRBD1 TRBV19 CASMGTANYGYTF TGTGCCTCCATGGGGACAGCCAACTATGGCTACACCTTC
few TRBJ2-7 TRBD2 TRBV12-3/TRBV12-4 CASSPGLAGVGEQYF TGTGCCAGCAGTCCCGGACTAGCGGGAGTCGGCGAGCAGTACTTC
few TRBJ1-3 . TRBV2 CASSEDLFSGNTIYF TGTGCCAGCAGTGAAGATCTGTTCTCTGGAAACACCATATATTTT
few TRBJ1-2 TRBD1 TRBV30 CAWRPRGDYGYTF TGTGCCTGGAGACCCAGGGGGGACTATGGCTACACCTTC
. TRBJ1-2 . TRBV6-1 CASSQDTYGYTF TGTGCCAGCAGTCAGGACACGTATGGCTACACCTTC
many TRBJ2-3 TRBD1 TRBV11-2 CASSFRQGAGDTQYF TGTGCCAGCAGCTTCCGACAGGGGGCCGGAGATACGCAGTATTTT
. TRBJ2-2 . TRBV7-9 CASSLPDQFGGELFF TGTGCCAGCAGCCTACCGGACCAATTTGGCGGGGAGCTGTTTTTT
. TRBJ2-1 TRBD1 TRBV30 CAGDRGSYNEQFF TGTGCCGGTGACAGGGGATCCTACAATGAGCAGTTCTTC
. TRBJ2-7 . TRBV19 CASRDPRAYEQYF TGTGCCAGTAGAGATCCCCGGGCCTACGAGCAGTACTTC
. TRBJ1-1 . TRBV6-5 CASSLRDTEAFF TGTGCCAGCAGTTTAAGAGATACTGAAGCTTTCTTT
. TRBJ1-3 . TRBV7-8 CASSSGFSGNTIYF TGTGCCAGCAGCTCGGGGTTCTCTGGAAACACCATATATTTT
few TRBJ2-3 TRBD2 TRBV28 CASSSGLAGAEDTQYF TGTGCCAGCAGTTCGGGACTAGCGGGAGCGGAAGATACGCAGTATTTT
. TRBJ2-1 TRBD2 TRBV10-3 CASSRVGLASMSSYNEQFF TGTGCCAGCAGTCGAGTCGGACTAGCGTCCATGAGCTCCTACAATGAGCAGTTCTTC